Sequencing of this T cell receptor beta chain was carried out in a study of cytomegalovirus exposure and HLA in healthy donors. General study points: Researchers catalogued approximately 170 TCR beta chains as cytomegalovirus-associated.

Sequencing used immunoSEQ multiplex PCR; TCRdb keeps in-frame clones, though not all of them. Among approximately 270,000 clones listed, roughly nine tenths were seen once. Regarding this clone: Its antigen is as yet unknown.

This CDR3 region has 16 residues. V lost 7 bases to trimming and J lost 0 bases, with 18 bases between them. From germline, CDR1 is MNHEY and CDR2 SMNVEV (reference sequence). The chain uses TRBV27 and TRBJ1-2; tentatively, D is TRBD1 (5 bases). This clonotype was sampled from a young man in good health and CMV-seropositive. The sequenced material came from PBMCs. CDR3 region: CASTPAGSLTNYGYTF. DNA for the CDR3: TGTGCCAGCACCCCCGCAGGGTCATTAACTAACTATGGCTACACCTTC.